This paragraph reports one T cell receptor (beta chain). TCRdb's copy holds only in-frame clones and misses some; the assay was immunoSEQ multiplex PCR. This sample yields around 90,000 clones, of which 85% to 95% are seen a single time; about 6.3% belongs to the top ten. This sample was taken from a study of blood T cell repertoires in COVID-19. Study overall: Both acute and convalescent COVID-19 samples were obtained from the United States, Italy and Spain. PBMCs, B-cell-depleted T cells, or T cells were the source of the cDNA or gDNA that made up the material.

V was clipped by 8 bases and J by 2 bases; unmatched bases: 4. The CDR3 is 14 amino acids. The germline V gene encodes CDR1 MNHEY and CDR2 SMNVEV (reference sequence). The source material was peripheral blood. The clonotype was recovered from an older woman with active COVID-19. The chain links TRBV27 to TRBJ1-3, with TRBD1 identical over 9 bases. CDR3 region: CASVDRGPGNTIYF. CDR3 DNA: TGTGCCAGCGTGGACAGGGGACCTGGAAACACCATATATTTT.